The clone carrying this T cell receptor beta chain was seen a few times. Its specificity is unknown. These data belong to a study of human T cells and chemical hapten exposure. Points from the study as a whole: Significantly more large CDR3 similarity clusters arose among expanded TCRs than among controls. TCRs above 1 in 1000 frequency stayed constant with DPC sensitization.

The V gene's germline CDR1 is LNHDA and CDR2 SQIVND (reference sequence). V lost 4 bases and J lost 4, with 10 bases in between. The CDR3 covers 13 residues. TCRdb reanalysed the RACE reads using MiXCR and keeps one entry per CDR3 protein. Among roughly 89,000 distinct CDR3 sequences, under 13% were seen once, and the ten largest hold 0.85% to 1.2%. Time point noted: patch test 3, about 24 weeks after DPC sensitization. Indicated treatment: therapeutic diphenylcyclopropenone sensitization with weekly scalp DPC. The donor pool consisted of alopecia patients aged 18 to 70 years, considered suitable for DPC.

The sample was whole blood, taken in connection with sensitization to the hapten diphenylcyclopropenone (DPC). This receptor was identified in a woman in her twenties or thirties with alopecia areata. Some clones in this sample may be carry-over from other donors' samples. The chain joins TRBV19 to TRBJ2-5; D gene unclear. The CDR3 coding sequence is TGTGCCAGTAGTAATAGGGCAAGAGAGACCCAGTACTTC. Residues: CASSNRARETQYF.